This T cell receptor (beta chain) was recorded in a study of blood T cell repertoires in COVID-19 (dated by TCRdb to about 2020). In terms of the full investigation: Collaborator samples came from the United States, Italy and Spain and covered acute and convalescent phases of COVID-19. The prospective study material was composed of cDNA or gDNA derived from T cells, B-cell-depleted T cells, or PBMCs. The repertoires were released in a freely available public database meant as a resource for research on the immune response to SARS-CoV-2. Samples were obtained from the ongoing ImmuneRACE study (first 160 participants) and from some 1,300 subjects provided by 6 global collaborators. HLA class I and class II types, where available, came from metadata supplied by the sample provider rather than from assay-based typing. Deeply sampled blood TCRbeta repertoires from subjects exposed to, actively infected with, or recovered from COVID-19 were included in the dataset. The sample metadata nearly always contained a de-identified subject ID, COVID-19 status, age in years and sex. Points the paper makes about the study in general: How much clinical and demographic metadata was included differed by source and by participant, and the metadata was provided uncurated.

From its cysteine to its phenylalanine, the CDR3 spans 14 amino acids. Only the CDR3 DNA is retained, 42 bases long and in frame from the first base. V is reduced by 3 bases and J by 4 bases, leaving a spacing of 12 bases between them. Via the germline V gene (reference sequence), CDR1 is LNHDA and CDR2 SQIVND. Concerning this clone itself: Its target antigen remains unknown. The sample holds no much larger clone one base away, and base qualities are not on file.

TCRbeta CDR3 regions were amplified from genomic DNA using the immunoSEQ Assay, a bias-controlled multiplex PCR. Per the source publication's procedure: Within the assay, amplification of reference gene primers was used to estimate how many nucleated cells each sample contained. To quantify the absolute abundance of each unique TCRbeta CDR3 rearrangement, sequence reads were collapsed and filtered. For each sample, productive Simpson clonality was calculated as the square root of Simpson's diversity index over productive rearrangements. Imported from immuneACCESS, the table was reduced by TCRdb to in-frame sequences with V and J called. These copies leave out some clones; in studies compared against another copy, an unresolved V gene accounts for under half, and the cause of the remainder is not known. The V and J calls and the clone size are those of that table, but D and trimming were determined from the DNA. The sample table contains 180,000 or so clones; only one count was recorded for approximately 86% of them. The biggest ten clones account for 9.8% of the sample.

Whole blood was collected in K2EDTA tubes by collaborating institutions according to the institutions' own protocols. For TCRbeta analysis, collaborators shipped samples as frozen whole blood, isolated PBMCs, or DNA extracted from either of those sample types. The sequencing input was peripheral blood. The receptor was derived from a woman over 75 with acute or convalescent COVID-19. The chain uses TRBV19 and TRBJ1-2; possibly the D gene is TRBD1, per 6 matching bases. The CDR3 reads as follows: CASSIQGPGYGYTF. In nucleotide form, the sequence is TGTGCCAGTAGTATCCAGGGGCCTGGCTATGGCTACACCTTC. Reference TRBV19 and TRBJ1-2 proteins supply the regions before and after the CDR3; the full variable domain is: DGGITQSPKYLFRKEGQNVTLSCEQNLNHDAMYWYRQDPGQGLRLIYYSQIVNDFQKGDIAEGYSVSREKKESFPLTVTSAQKNPTAFYLCASSIQGPGYGYTFGSGTRLTVV.